This paragraph reports one T cell receptor (beta chain). What it binds is not known. The source of the sample is a study of cytomegalovirus exposure and HLA in healthy donors. Regarding the study as a whole: As confirmed in vitro, a few CMV-associated chains were specific for CMV antigens.

The CDR3 consists of 15 residues. V lost 6 bases to trimming and J lost 1 base, with 15 bases between them. Germline loops: CDR1 MNHNY, CDR2 SVGAGI (reference sequence). PCR primers comprised 60 Vbeta and 13 Jbeta primers. Clones were sequenced by immunoSEQ multiplex PCR, and TCRdb holds only the in-frame ones, with some missing. Among 200,000 to 250,000 clones listed, around 64% were seen once. The J gene is TRBJ1-1, the V gene TRBV6-6; possibly TRBD1 for D (6 bases). Sequenced: PBMCs. This TCR was recovered from a man aged 35 to 55 in good health and CMV-seropositive. The CDR3 coding sequence is TGTGCCAGCAGCTACCCCGGGACACAGAACACTGAAGCTTTCTTT. As protein: CASSYPGTQNTEAFF.